The 5 T cell receptor beta chains below all came from one sample that was sequenced in a study of blood T cell repertoires in COVID-19. Libraries were prepared by immunoSEQ multiplex PCR; TCRdb keeps only in-frame clonotypes and omits some of them. The sample consists of 200,000 to 250,000 clones, 80% to 90% of them appearing once. The specimen sequenced was peripheral blood. The receptor set was obtained from a woman of 80 years or more with active or convalescent COVID-19.

This clone was picked up many times. This rearrangement joins TRBV5-6 to TRBJ2-7; unclear D gene. The CDR3 is 13 residues long. Germline V lookup: CDR1 SGHDT, CDR2 YYEEEE. The V and J ends lost 3 bases and 6 bases respectively, with 13 bases between them. The CDR3 DNA sequence: TGTGCCAGCAGCTGGGCGACGGTACTCGAGCAGTACTTC. It codes for CASSWATVLEQYF. Complete variable domain (other parts from reference TRBV5-6 and TRBJ2-7): DAGVTQSPTHLIKTRGQQVTLRCSPKSGHDTVSWYQQALGQGPQFIFQYYEEEERQRGNFPDRFSGHQFPNYSSELNVNALLLGDSALYLCASSWATVLEQYFGPGTRLTVT.

This sequence joins TRBV21-1 and TRBJ1-5; the table's D call, TRBD1, was not checked against the DNA. TRBV21-1 is described as a pseudogene. The CDR3 loop spans 17 amino acids. CDR3 DNA sequence: TGTGCCAGCAGCAAAGAGGGGGGACAGGGGTTTAGTCAGCCCCAGCATTTT. Protein product: CASSKEGGQGFSQPQHF.

The chain combines TRBV5-1 with TRBJ2-5; 10 bases align to TRBD1. The CDR3 runs to 14 residues. V was clipped by 3 bases and J by 1 base; unmatched bases: 0. CDR1 SGHRS and CDR2 YFSETQ come from the germline V gene. This CDR3 reads CASSWTGGQETQYF. The CDR3 region has the DNA TGCGCCAGCAGCTGGACAGGGGGCCAAGAGACCCAGTACTTC.

The rearrangement joins TRBV28 to TRBJ1-1; D gene unclear. Germline values: CDR1 MDHEN, CDR2 SYDVKM. With 2 bases removed from V and 2 bases from J, the gap between germline ends came to 9 bases. The CDR3 is 14 amino acids. The CDR3 loop reads CASSLVRINTEAFF. The CDR3 DNA reads as TGTGCCAGCAGTTTAGTCAGGATTAACACTGAAGCTTTCTTT.

In this sample, this clone turned up once. This chain connects TRBV6-5 to TRBJ2-1; 8 nucleotides line up with TRBD2. The CDR3 extends over 14 amino acids. Germline values: CDR1 MNHEY, CDR2 SVGAGI. V trimming: 11 bases; J trimming: 4 bases; junction bases outside the gene matches: 10. CDR3 loop: CASERGGTYNEQFF. CDR3 in DNA: TGTGCCTCCGAACGGGGGGGCACGTACAATGAGCAGTTCTTC.